This TCR beta chain comes out of a study of CD8+ T cells in alopecia areata. Germline V gene data show CDR1 as GTSNPN and CDR2 as SVGIG (reference sequence). V lost 0 bases and J lost 4, with 9 bases in between. The CDR3 is 13 amino acids. Isolated RNA was reverse transcribed into cDNA used as the sequencing template. The assay was immunoSEQ multiplex PCR, and TCRdb's table has in-frame clones only and misses some. The table includes fewer than 250,000 clones, 45% to 75% detected once. The treatment is: oral pan-JAK inhibitor, 5-10 mg twice daily. On this clone itself: Its antigen remains unknown.

Notes on the study in general: A great number of expanded lesional clones endured in scalp and blood during tofacitinib. It was less clear whether patients shared TCRs than it was in mice, possibly because of HLA.

V and J are TRBV30 and TRBJ1-2; D is undetermined. Sample: CD4+ T cells sorted from blood, taken at week 4, from a patient treated with tofacitinib. The sequence derives from a human donor with alopecia areata. The CDR3: CAWSVRRFYGYTF. The CDR3 DNA reads as TGTGCCTGGAGTGTACGTCGGTTCTATGGCTACACCTTC.